Listed below are T cell receptor beta chains from one sample, sequenced in a study of T cells in Graves' hyperthyroidism and ophthalmopathy. TCRdb ran MiXCR on the multiplex PCR reads and lists one entry per CDR3 protein. The sample lists around 400,000 distinct CDR3 sequences, approximately 13% occurring once. The material sequenced was blood. The receptors were gathered from a woman younger than 30 with Graves' hyperthyroidism. The CDR3 runs from the conserved cysteine through the conserved F or W. The order of the fields is J gene, D gene, clone size, V gene, CDR3 protein, CDR3 DNA. D genes are given only for firm matches. A row's size may be missing; if present it is once, few, many or a size class.

TRBJ1-2 NA many TRBV30 CAWNIIDSYTF TGTGCCTGGAACATTATTGATTCCTACACCTTC
TRBJ1-1 NA many TRBV15 CATSRDRVGVDTEAFF TGTGCCACCAGCAGAGATCGGGTGGGGGTGGACACTGAAGCTTTCTTT
TRBJ2-7 NA many TRBV28 CASRKQGTGYEQYF TGTGCCAGCAGAAAGCAGGGGACGGGCTACGAGCAGTACTTC
TRBJ1-2 TRBD1 many TRBV20-1 CSATIRETGDYGYTF TGCAGTGCCACAATCAGGGAGACAGGGGACTATGGCTACACCTTC
TRBJ2-7 NA many TRBV4-3 CASSQDLRRKSDGSEQYF TGCGCCAGCAGCCAAGATCTTCGGCGTAAGAGCGATGGGAGCGAGCAGTACTTC
TRBJ1-5 NA few TRBV19 CASRPGHTDQPQHF TGTGCCAGTAGACCGGGACACACAGATCAGCCCCAGCATTTT
TRBJ1-5 NA many TRBV20-1 CSARDSEGGNQPQHF TGCAGTGCTAGAGATTCCGAGGGGGGGAATCAGCCCCAGCATTTT
TRBJ1-1 NA many TRBV18 CASSRDTMNTEAFF TGTGCCAGCTCACGAGACACTATGAACACTGAAGCTTTCTTT
TRBJ1-2 TRBD1 few TRBV20-1 CSARDRGTIGDGYTF TGCAGTGCTAGGGACAGGGGGACCATTGGGGATGGCTACACCTTC
TRBJ2-7 NA few TRBV14 CASSLATPSYEQYF TGTGCCAGCAGTCTCGCCACCCCTTCCTACGAGCAGTACTTC
TRBJ1-1 NA many TRBV28 CASRPGRENTEAFF TGTGCCAGCAGACCGGGAAGAGAGAACACTGAAGCTTTCTTT
TRBJ1-1 TRBD1 many TRBV20-1 CSARVSGQGKTEAFF TGCAGTGCTAGGGTCTCAGGACAGGGGAAGACTGAAGCTTTCTTT
TRBJ2-1 NA NA TRBV4-1 CASSLGPFEQFF TGCGCCAGCAGCCTGGGGCCATTTGAGCAGTTCTTC
TRBJ1-5 NA many TRBV19 CASSTGRFYSNQPQHF TGTGCCAGTAGTACAGGGCGCTTCTATAGCAATCAGCCCCAGCATTTT
TRBJ2-1 TRBD2 few TRBV19 CASSRAGTSGEGEQFF TGTGCCAGTAGTAGGGCCGGGACTAGCGGGGAAGGCGAGCAGTTCTTC
TRBJ1-4 NA many TRBV28 CASRPQGVDEKLFF TGTGCCAGCAGACCGCAGGGAGTTGACGAAAAACTGTTTTTT
TRBJ1-1 TRBD1 many TRBV5-1 CASSTTGQGGNTEAFF TGCGCCAGCAGCACGACCGGACAGGGAGGGAACACTGAAGCTTTCTTT
TRBJ2-7 NA many TRBV28 CASSLSGQSPYEQYF TGTGCCAGCAGTTTATCCGGACAGTCCCCCTACGAGCAGTACTTC
TRBJ2-3 TRBD2 many TRBV2 CASSAGLAGAHNEFTDTQYF TGTGCCAGCAGTGCTGGACTAGCGGGGGCCCATAATGAATTCACAGATACGCAGTATTTT
TRBJ1-1 TRBD1 NA TRBV19 CASSFRGQAEAFF TGTGCCAGTAGTTTCCGCGGACAGGCCGAAGCTTTCTTT
TRBJ2-1 NA NA TRBV24-1 CATSDPVGYPNEQFF TGTGCCACCAGTGATCCCGTTGGATACCCAAATGAGCAGTTCTTC
TRBJ2-3 NA few TRBV6-1 CTSSSRGLFTDTQYF TGTACCAGCAGTAGCAGGGGACTTTTCACAGATACGCAGTATTTT
TRBJ1-5 NA many TRBV20-1 CSASIMGTGNNQPQHF TGCAGTGCTAGTATTATGGGGACCGGGAACAATCAGCCCCAGCATTTT
TRBJ2-3 NA many TRBV6-2/TRBV6-3 CASGGTVPDTQYF TGTGCCAGCGGCGGGACCGTCCCAGATACGCAGTATTTT
TRBJ1-6 NA few TRBV20-1 CSARELDNSYNSPLHF TGCAGTGCTAGAGAATTAGATAACTCCTATAATTCACCCCTCCACTTT
TRBJ1-6 NA many TRBV28 CANSLSGTRYNSPLHF TGTGCCAACAGTTTGTCCGGGACGCGCTATAATTCACCCCTCCACTTT
TRBJ2-2 NA few TRBV6-6 CASSYSAPMNTGELFF TGTGCCAGCAGTTACTCGGCACCGATGAACACCGGGGAGCTGTTTTTT
TRBJ2-1 NA many TRBV5-1 CASSLDRIIEQFF TGCGCCAGCAGCTTGGACAGGATTATTGAGCAGTTCTTC
TRBJ1-3 NA many TRBV28 CASNEGNTIYF TGTGCCAGCAACGAGGGAAACACCATATATTTT
TRBJ2-1 TRBD2 many TRBV6-1 CASSRLAGDAEQFF TGTGCCAGCAGCAGACTAGCGGGAGATGCTGAGCAGTTCTTC
TRBJ1-3 NA many TRBV2 CAIPTERNTIYF TGTGCCATCCCGACAGAACGAAACACCATATATTTT
TRBJ2-7 NA many TRBV5-6 CASSRQYEQYF TGTGCCAGCAGCCGTCAGTACGAGCAGTACTTC
TRBJ2-3 TRBD1 many TRBV5-1 CASSLGPGGPQTDTQYF TGCGCCAGCAGCTTGGGTCCAGGGGGTCCACAAACGGATACGCAGTATTTT
TRBJ1-4 NA NA TRBV4-2 CASSRTLEGHGNEKLFF TGTGCCAGCAGCCGTACTCTCGAGGGACATGGGAATGAAAAACTGTTTTTT
TRBJ1-1 TRBD1 many TRBV29-1 CSVLGLGTGGLNTEAFF TGCAGCGTTTTGGGGTTGGGGACAGGTGGATTGAACACTGAAGCTTTCTTT
TRBJ2-7 NA many TRBV7-2 CASSLNHYEQYF TGTGCCAGCAGCTTAAATCATTACGAGCAGTACTTC
TRBJ1-1 TRBD1 NA TRBV10-3 CAISLGQGAKAFF TGTGCCATCAGCCTTGGACAGGGGGCAAAAGCTTTCTTT
TRBJ2-7 NA few TRBV6-1 CASRPRGAGASSYEQYF TGTGCCAGCAGACCCCGAGGCGCCGGGGCATCCTCCTACGAGCAGTACTTC
TRBJ2-1 NA NA TRBV20-1 CSARKLVRVINNEQFF TGCAGTGCTAGAAAGTTGGTAAGAGTGATTAACAATGAGCAGTTCTTC
TRBJ1-2 NA many TRBV20-1 CSAITPLRMGYTF TGCAGTGCTATAACCCCCCTCAGAATGGGCTACACCTTC
TRBJ2-1 NA many TRBV6-2/TRBV6-3 CASSYSTLGGNEQFF TGTGCCAGCAGTTACTCGACACTAGGGGGAAATGAGCAGTTCTTC
TRBJ1-1 TRBD1 many TRBV7-2 CASSMDREAEAFF TGTGCCAGCAGCATGGACAGGGAGGCTGAAGCTTTCTTT
TRBJ2-2 TRBD2 many TRBV10-3 CAISETSGLGNGELFF TGTGCCATCAGTGAGACTAGCGGGCTTGGGAACGGGGAGCTGTTTTTT
TRBJ2-5 NA many TRBV20-1 CSARGLQETQYF TGCAGTGCTAGAGGGCTTCAAGAGACCCAGTACTTC
TRBJ2-5 NA many TRBV28 CASSPEGTQYF TGTGCCAGCAGCCCCGAAGGGACCCAGTACTTC
TRBJ2-3 NA many TRBV12-3/TRBV12-4 CASTSTDTQYF TGTGCCAGCACAAGCACAGATACGCAGTATTTT
TRBJ2-2 TRBD2 many TRBV28 CASRPRLAGYTGELFF TGTGCCAGCAGACCCCGACTAGCGGGTTACACCGGGGAGCTGTTTTTT
TRBJ2-5 NA many TRBV15 CATSRDLGDQETQYF TGTGCCACCAGCAGAGATTTGGGAGATCAAGAGACCCAGTACTTC
TRBJ1-3 TRBD1 NA TRBV4-3 CASSHGTGSSGNTIYF TGCGCCAGCAGCCACGGGACAGGCAGCTCTGGAAACACCATATATTTT
TRBJ2-7 TRBD1 many TRBV20-1 CSARRTGATRREQYF TGCAGTGCTAGACGGACAGGAGCTACGAGACGCGAGCAGTACTTC
TRBJ2-7 TRBD2 many TRBV9 CASSPLAGLSSYEQYF TGTGCCAGCAGCCCGTTAGCGGGCCTGAGCTCCTACGAGCAGTACTTC
TRBJ1-1 TRBD1 many TRBV27 CASSPQGMGTEAFF TGTGCCAGCAGTCCACAGGGGATGGGGACTGAAGCTTTCTTT
TRBJ1-2 NA many TRBV6-2/TRBV6-3 CASETVSNYGYTF TGTGCCAGCGAGACAGTCTCTAACTATGGCTACACCTTC